The following is a TCR beta chain sequence with its context. The antigen is unknown. The record originates from a study of CD8+ T cells in alopecia areata. Overall study: The duration of tofacitinib was 6 to 18 months, with 6 months off drug afterward.

As for treatment: oral pan-JAK inhibitor, 5-10 mg twice daily. As part of sample collection, lesional scalp punch biopsies and peripheral blood were taken from alopecia areata patients. Germline lookup yields CDR1 MDHEN and CDR2 SYDVKM. The ends were cut back, 5 bases at V and 2 bases at J, with 10 bases in the middle. The CDR3 runs to 13 residues. Sequencing used cDNA as its template, made by extracting RNA and reverse transcribing it. TCRdb's table, derived via immunoSEQ multiplex PCR, lists solely in-frame clones and lacks some. The sample carries about 190,000 clones, approximately 56% recorded once. Notes on the study in general: Clonality in lesional scalp, especially alopecia totalis/universalis, exceeded that of normal scalp.

The sequence derives from a human donor with alopecia areata. The genes are TRBV28 and TRBJ2-7; no definite D call. The source material was CD4+ T cells sorted from blood, sampled at week 4, from a patient treated with tofacitinib. CDR3 in DNA: TGTGCCAGCAGTCCAAGGGTGCCCTACGAGCAGTACTTC. It yields the protein CASSPRVPYEQYF.